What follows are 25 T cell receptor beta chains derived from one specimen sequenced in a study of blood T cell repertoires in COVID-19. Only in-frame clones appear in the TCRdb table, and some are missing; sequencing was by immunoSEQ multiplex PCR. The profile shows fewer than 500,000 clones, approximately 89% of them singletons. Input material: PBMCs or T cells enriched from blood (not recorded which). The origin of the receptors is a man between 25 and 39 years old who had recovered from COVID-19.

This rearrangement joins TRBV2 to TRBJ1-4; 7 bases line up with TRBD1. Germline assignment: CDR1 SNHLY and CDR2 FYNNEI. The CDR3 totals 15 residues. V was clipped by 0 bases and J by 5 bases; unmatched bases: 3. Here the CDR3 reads CASSEAVTGNEKLFF. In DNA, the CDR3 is TGTGCCAGCAGTGAAGCGGTGACAGGGAATGAAAAACTGTTTTTT.

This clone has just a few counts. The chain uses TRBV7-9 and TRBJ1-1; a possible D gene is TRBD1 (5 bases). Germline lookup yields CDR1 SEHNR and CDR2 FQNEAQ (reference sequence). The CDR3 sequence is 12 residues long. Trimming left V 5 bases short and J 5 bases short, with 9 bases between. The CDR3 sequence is CASSLTATEAFF. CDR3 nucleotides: TGTGCCAGCAGCCTGACAGCGACTGAAGCTTTCTTT.

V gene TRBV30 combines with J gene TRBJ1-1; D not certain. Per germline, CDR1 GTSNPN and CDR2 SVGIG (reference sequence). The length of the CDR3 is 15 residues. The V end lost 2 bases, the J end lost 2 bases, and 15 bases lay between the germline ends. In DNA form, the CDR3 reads TGTGCCTGGAGTCTTTTTGGACTTACAAACACTGAAGCTTTCTTT. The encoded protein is CAWSLFGLTNTEAFF.

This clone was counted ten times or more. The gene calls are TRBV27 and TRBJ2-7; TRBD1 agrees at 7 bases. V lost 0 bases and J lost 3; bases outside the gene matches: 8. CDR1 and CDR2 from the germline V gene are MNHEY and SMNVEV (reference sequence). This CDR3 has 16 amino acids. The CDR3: CASSLSYHGTDYEQYF. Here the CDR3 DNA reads TGTGCCAGCAGTTTATCATACCACGGGACAGACTACGAGCAGTACTTC.

The CDR3 protein is CASSYDPGQGWEKLFF. The CDR3 bases are TGTGCCAGCAGTTACGATCCGGGACAGGGTTGGGAAAAACTGTTTTTT. The chain uses TRBV6-5 and TRBJ1-4; 9 bases fit TRBD1. In germline, CDR1 is MNHEY, CDR2 SVGAGI. V dropped 2 bases and J dropped 8; count of bases not matched to a gene: 9. The CDR3 loop spans 16 amino acids.

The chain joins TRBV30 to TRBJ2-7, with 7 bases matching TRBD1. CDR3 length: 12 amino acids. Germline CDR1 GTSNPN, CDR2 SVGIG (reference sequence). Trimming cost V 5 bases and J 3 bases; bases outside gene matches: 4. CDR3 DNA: TGTGCCTGGGCCCGGGACAGCTACGAGCAGTACTTC. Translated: CAWARDSYEQYF.

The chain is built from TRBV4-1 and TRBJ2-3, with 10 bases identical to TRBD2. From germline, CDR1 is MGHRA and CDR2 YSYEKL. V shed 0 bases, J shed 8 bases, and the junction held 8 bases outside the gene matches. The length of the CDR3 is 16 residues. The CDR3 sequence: CASSQDPGVAGGTQYF. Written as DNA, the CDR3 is TGCGCCAGCAGCCAAGATCCGGGAGTAGCGGGGGGTACGCAGTATTTT.

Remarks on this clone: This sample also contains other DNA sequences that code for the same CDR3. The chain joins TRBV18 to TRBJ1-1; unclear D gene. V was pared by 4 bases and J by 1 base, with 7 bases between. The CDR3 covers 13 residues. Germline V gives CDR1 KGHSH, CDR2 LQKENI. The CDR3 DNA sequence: TGTGCCAGCTCACTTGGAGGGAACACTGAAGCTTTCTTT. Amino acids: CASSLGGNTEAFF.

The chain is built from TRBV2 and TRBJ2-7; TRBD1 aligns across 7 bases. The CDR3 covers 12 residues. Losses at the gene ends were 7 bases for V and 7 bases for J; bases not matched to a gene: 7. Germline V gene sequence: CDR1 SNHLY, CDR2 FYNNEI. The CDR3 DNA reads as TGTGCCAGCACTCTAGGGGGCGGAGAGCAGTACTTC. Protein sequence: CASTLGGGEQYF.

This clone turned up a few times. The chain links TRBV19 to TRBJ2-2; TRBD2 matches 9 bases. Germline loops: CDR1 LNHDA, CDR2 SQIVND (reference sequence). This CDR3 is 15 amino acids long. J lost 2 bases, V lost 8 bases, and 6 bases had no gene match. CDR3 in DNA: TGTGCCAGTGAGATAGCGGGGGATAACACCGGGGAGCTGTTTTTT. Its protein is CASEIAGDNTGELFF.

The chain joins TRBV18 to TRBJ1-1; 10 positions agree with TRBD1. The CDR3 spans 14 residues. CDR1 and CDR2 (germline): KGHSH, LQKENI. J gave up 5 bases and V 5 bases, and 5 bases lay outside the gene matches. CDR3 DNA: TGTGCCAGCTCAGGCCGGACAGGGGGAACTGAAGCTTTCTTT. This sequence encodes CASSGRTGGTEAFF.

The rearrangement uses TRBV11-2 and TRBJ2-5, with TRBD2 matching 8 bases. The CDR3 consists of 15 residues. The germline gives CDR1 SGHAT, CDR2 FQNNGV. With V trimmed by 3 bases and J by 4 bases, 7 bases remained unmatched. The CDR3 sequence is CASSFVAGWGETQYF. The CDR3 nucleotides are TGTGCCAGCAGCTTCGTAGCGGGGTGGGGAGAGACCCAGTACTTC.

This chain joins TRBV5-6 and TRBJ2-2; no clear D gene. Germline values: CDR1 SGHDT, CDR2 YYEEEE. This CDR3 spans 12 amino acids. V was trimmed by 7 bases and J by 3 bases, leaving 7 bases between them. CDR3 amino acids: CASRVHTGELFF. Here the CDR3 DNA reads TGTGCCAGCCGAGTACACACCGGGGAGCTGTTTTTT.

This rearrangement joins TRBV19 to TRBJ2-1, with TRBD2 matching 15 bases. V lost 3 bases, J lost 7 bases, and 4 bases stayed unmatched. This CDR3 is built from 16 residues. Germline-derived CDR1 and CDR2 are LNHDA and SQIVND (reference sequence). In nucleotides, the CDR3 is TGTGCCAGTAGTATCGGGACTAGCGGGGGGTTGAATGAGCAGTTCTTC. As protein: CASSIGTSGGLNEQFF.

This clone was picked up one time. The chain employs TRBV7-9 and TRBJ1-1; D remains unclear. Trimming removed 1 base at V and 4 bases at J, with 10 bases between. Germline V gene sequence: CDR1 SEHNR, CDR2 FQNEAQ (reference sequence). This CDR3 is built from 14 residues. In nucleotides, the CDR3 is TGTGCCAGCAGCTTAGTTGGGCGGGGCACTGAAGCTTTCTTT. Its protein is CASSLVGRGTEAFF.

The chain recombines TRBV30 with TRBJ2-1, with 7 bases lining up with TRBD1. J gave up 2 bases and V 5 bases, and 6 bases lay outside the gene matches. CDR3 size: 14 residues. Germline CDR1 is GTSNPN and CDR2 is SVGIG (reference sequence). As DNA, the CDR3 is TGTGCCTGGGGGGGTCAGGGGGCCTACAATGAGCAGTTCTTC. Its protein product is CAWGGQGAYNEQFF. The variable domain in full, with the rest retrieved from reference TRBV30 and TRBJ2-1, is SQTIHQWPATLVQPVGSPLSLECTVEGTSNPNLYWYRQAAGRGLQLLFYSVGIGQISSEVPQNLSASRPQDRQFILSSKKLLLSDSGFYLCAWGGQGAYNEQFFGPGTRLTVL.

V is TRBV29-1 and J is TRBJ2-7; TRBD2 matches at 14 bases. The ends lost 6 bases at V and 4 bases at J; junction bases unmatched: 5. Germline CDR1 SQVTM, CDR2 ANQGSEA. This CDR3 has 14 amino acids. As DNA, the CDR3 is TGCAGCGTCGAGGGACTAGCGGGAGTTTACGAGCAGTACTTC. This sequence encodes CSVEGLAGVYEQYF.

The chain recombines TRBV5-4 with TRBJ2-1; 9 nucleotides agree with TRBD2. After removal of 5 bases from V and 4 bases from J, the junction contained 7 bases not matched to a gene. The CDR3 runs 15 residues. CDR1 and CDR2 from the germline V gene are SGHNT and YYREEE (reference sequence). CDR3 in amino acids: CASRKSSGDYNEQFF. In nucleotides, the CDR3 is TGTGCCAGCAGGAAGTCTAGCGGGGATTACAATGAGCAGTTCTTC.

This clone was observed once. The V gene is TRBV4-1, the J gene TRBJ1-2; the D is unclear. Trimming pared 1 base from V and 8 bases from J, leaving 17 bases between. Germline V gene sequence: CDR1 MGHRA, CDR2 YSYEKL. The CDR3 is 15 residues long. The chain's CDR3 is CASSQVEDTRGGYTF. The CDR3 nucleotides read TGCGCCAGCAGCCAAGTTGAAGACACGAGAGGGGGCTACACCTTC.

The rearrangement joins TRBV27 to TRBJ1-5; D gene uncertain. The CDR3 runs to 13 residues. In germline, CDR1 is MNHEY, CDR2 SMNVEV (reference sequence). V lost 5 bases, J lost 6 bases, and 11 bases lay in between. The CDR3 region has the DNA TGTGCCAGCAGTCCCAATGAGTTTCAGCCCCAGCATTTT. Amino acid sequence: CASSPNEFQPQHF.

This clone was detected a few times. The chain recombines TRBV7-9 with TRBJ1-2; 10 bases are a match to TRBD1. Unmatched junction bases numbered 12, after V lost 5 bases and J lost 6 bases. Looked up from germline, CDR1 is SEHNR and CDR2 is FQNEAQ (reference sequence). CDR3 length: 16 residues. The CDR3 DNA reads TGTGCCAGCAGCCTGACAGGGGGCGCAGGTACGGATGGCTACACCTTC. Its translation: CASSLTGGAGTDGYTF.

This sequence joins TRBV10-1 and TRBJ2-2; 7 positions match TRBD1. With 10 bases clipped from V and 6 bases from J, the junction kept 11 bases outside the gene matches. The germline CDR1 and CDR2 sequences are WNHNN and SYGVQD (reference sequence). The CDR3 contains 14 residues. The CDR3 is CATSRQGSPGELFF. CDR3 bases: TGCGCCACTAGCAGACAGGGTAGCCCCGGGGAGCTGTTTTTT.

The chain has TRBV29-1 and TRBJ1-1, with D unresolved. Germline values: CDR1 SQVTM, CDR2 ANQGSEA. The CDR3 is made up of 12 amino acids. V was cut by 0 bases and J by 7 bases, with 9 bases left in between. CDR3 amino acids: CSVEDLSIEAFF. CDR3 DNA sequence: TGCAGCGTTGAAGATTTGTCCATTGAAGCTTTCTTT.

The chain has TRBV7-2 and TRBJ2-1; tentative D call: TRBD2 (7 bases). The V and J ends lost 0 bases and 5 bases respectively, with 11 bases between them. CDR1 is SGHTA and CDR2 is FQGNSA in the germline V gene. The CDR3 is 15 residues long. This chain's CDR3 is CASSLAGGPNNEQFF. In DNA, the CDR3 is TGTGCCAGCAGCTTAGCGGGGGGGCCCAACAATGAGCAGTTCTTC.

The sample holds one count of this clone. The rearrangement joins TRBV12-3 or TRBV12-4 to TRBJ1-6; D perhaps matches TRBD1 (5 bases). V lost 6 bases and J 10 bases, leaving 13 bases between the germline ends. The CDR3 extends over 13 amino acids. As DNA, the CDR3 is TGTGCCAGCAGACCCTGGGAGGGGTCACCCCTCCACTTT. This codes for CASRPWEGSPLHF.